The next 15 T cell receptor beta chains were all read from a single sample in a study of technical replicates of blood from several donors (dated by TCRdb to 2017 to 2019). Library generation was performed with the immunoSEQ multiplex PCR assay. TCRdb mirrors the immuneACCESS table, restricted to in-frame sequences. Some clones are absent from its copies; in checked studies, under half trace to an unresolved V gene, and the reason for the others is unknown. A total of about 83,000 clones appear in this sample, approximately 94% of them only once. In total, the top ten clones hold more than 0.2% of the sample. Sequencing was performed on T cells isolated from PBMCs. These receptors all come from a human donor in good health.

The V call is TRBV11-2, the J call TRBJ2-3; 10 positions match TRBD1. The V and J ends lost 5 bases and 3 bases, in that order; junction bases with no gene match: 5. Per the germline V gene, CDR1 is SGHAT and CDR2 is FQNNGV. The CDR3 covers 15 residues. The CDR3 region has the DNA TGTGCCAGCAGCCAACGACAGGGGGCTACAGATACGCAGTATTTT. Amino acids: CASSQRQGATDTQYF.

The chain combines TRBV30 with TRBJ1-1; perhaps TRBD1 as D (5 bases). The length of the CDR3 is 12 residues. Germline-derived CDR1 and CDR2 are GTSNPN and SVGIG (reference sequence). Trimming took 1 base from V and 7 from J, leaving 10 bases between them. The CDR3 DNA reads as TGTGCCTGGAGTGGGGGCGGGGGTGAAGCTTTCTTT. Residues: CAWSGGGGEAFF.

The CDR3 loop reads CASSPQGSQAFF. In nucleotides, the CDR3 is TGTGCCAGCAGCCCACAGGGGAGTCAAGCTTTCTTT. This chain joins TRBV5-4 and TRBJ1-1; 7 bases fit TRBD1. CDR1 is SGHNT, CDR2 YYREEE, per germline (reference sequence). This CDR3 contains 12 residues. V was clipped by 4 bases and J by 9 bases; unmatched bases: 6. The full variable domain, its missing parts supplied by reference TRBV5-4 and TRBJ1-1, is ETGVTQSPTHLIKTRGQQVTLRCSSQSGHNTVSWYQQALGQGPQFIFQYYREEENGRGNFPPRFSGLQFPNYSSELNVNALELDDSALYLCASSPQGSQAFFGQGTRLTVV.

This chain links TRBV11-3 with TRBJ2-7; D is perhaps TRBD1 (6 bases). The CDR3 length is 17 residues. Germline assignment: CDR1 SGHNT and CDR2 YENEEA. V dropped 2 bases and J dropped 2 bases, with 19 bases sitting between them. For the CDR3, the DNA is TGTGCCAGCAGCTTAAGGGGTATGGGACAACGTGCCTACGAGCAGTACTTC. Encoded protein: CASSLRGMGQRAYEQYF.

This clone was recorded a few times. The V and J genes are TRBV29-1 and TRBJ1-1, with a possible D match to TRBD1 (5 bases). This CDR3 comprises 13 residues. Germline loops: CDR1 SQVTM, CDR2 ANQGSEA. V was cut by 6 bases and J by 0 bases, with 11 bases left in between. The CDR3 DNA reads TGCAGCGTCGGGGGACGGATGAACACTGAAGCTTTCTTT. This sequence encodes CSVGGRMNTEAFF.

The chain is built from TRBV11-2 and TRBJ2-5, with TRBD2 matching over 8 bases. The V gene's germline CDR1 is SGHAT and CDR2 FQNNGV. After removal of 5 bases from V and 2 bases from J, the junction contained 7 bases not matched to a gene. The CDR3 covers 15 residues. The CDR3 sequence is CASSLPPSGQETQYF. In DNA form, the CDR3 reads TGTGCCAGCAGCCTGCCCCCTAGCGGGCAAGAGACCCAGTACTTC.

This chain links TRBV6-5 with TRBJ2-7, with a tentative D call TRBD1 (6 bases). Germline V lookup: CDR1 MNHEY, CDR2 SVGAGI. This CDR3 is 14 amino acids long. Trimming stripped 5 bases from V and 3 bases from J, with 14 bases between. The chain's CDR3 is CASSHRAVGYEQYF. The CDR3 nucleotides are TGTGCCAGCAGTCACAGGGCAGTAGGCTACGAGCAGTACTTC.

Comment on this clone: Distinct nucleotide sequences in the sample also encode this CDR3. The J gene is TRBJ2-7, the V gene TRBV29-1, with a tentative D call TRBD1 (5 bases). V was shortened by 0 bases and J by 2 bases, with 5 bases between the two germline ends. CDR1 and CDR2 (germline): SQVTM, ANQGSEA. This CDR3 has 12 amino acids. The CDR3: CSVEEGAYEQYF. DNA of the CDR3: TGCAGCGTTGAAGAAGGGGCCTACGAGCAGTACTTC.

This clone is a singleton in its sample. The J gene is TRBJ1-1, the V gene TRBV4-1; TRBD1 is a possible D gene (5 bases). Germline CDR1 reads MGHRA; CDR2 reads YSYEKL. The CDR3 sequence is 17 residues long. V was cut by 0 bases and J by 0 bases, with 14 bases left in between. CDR3 region: CASSQDKGGGVNTEAFF. The DNA for the CDR3 is TGCGCCAGCAGCCAAGATAAAGGAGGAGGGGTGAACACTGAAGCTTTCTTT.

The chain couples TRBV20-1 to TRBJ1-4, with TRBD1 identical over 7 bases. The CDR3 is made up of 11 amino acids. Looked up from germline, CDR1 is DFQATT and CDR2 is SNEGSKA (reference sequence). CDR3 nucleotides: TGCCTGGGACAGACGAATGAAAAACTGTTTTTT. It translates to CLGQTNEKLFF.

This clone was seen more than once but under ten times. V gene TRBV7-9 combines with J gene TRBJ1-5; D unclear. V lost 0 bases, J lost 6 bases, and 3 bases lay in between. The CDR3 extends over 12 amino acids. Germline V gene lookup returns CDR1 SEHNR and CDR2 FQNEAQ (reference sequence). In DNA form, the CDR3 reads TGTGCCAGCAGCTTAGCACTTCAGCCCCAGCATTTT. Its protein product is CASSLALQPQHF.

The rearrangement links TRBV19 to TRBJ2-3; weak D call: TRBD1 (6 bases). V was cut by 2 bases and J by 2 bases, with 11 bases left in between. CDR1 and CDR2 from the germline V gene are LNHDA and SQIVND (reference sequence). The CDR3 sequence is 15 residues long. The CDR3, as DNA: TGTGCCAGTAGTATAACCGGGACAACCACAGATACGCAGTATTTT. This encodes CASSITGTTTDTQYF.

The chain links TRBV6-5 to TRBJ2-1; 10 bases agree with TRBD2. V lost 2 bases to trimming and J lost 6 bases; unmatched junction nucleotides: 4. The CDR3 length is 15 residues. Germline-derived CDR1 and CDR2 are MNHEY and SVGAGI. The CDR3 loop reads CASSYASGSRNEQFF. CDR3 nucleotide sequence: TGTGCCAGCAGTTACGCTAGCGGGAGTCGCAATGAGCAGTTCTTC.

The chain uses TRBV28 and TRBJ2-5; D is unclear. The CDR3 is 14 amino acids. Between the trimmed V and J ends, which lost 2 bases and 0 bases, there was a span of 7 bases. Germline values: CDR1 MDHEN, CDR2 SYDVKM. Written as DNA, the CDR3 is TGTGCCAGCAGTTTAGTTCGTCACCAAGAGACCCAGTACTTC. This gives the protein CASSLVRHQETQYF.

With respect to this clone: Mismatch with germline at one junction end may stem from a read error. The chain is built from TRBV5-6 and TRBJ2-2, with D tentatively TRBD2 (6 bases). From germline, CDR1 is SGHDT and CDR2 YYEEEE. The CDR3 loop spans 16 amino acids. This CDR3 is CASSLFRLAKTGELFF. The CDR3 nucleotides read TGTGCCAGCAGCTTGTTTCGCCTAGCGAAGACCGGGGAGCTGTTTTTT.